This TCR beta chain comes out of a study of CD8+CD57+ T cells in acquired aplastic anemia. Across the whole study: On average, sorted CD4+ and CD8+ cells gave about 3.1 ug of DNA.

Findings and caveats of the study: Patients and controls were found to share fewer than 35 CD8+ CDR3 sequences.

For CDR3 and TCR beta VDJ profiling, genomic DNA was the template used. TCRdb reprocessed the reads via MiXCR and lists one record per CDR3 protein. The repertoire holds roughly 200,000 distinct CDR3 sequences, with 63% as singletons. About this clonotype itself: What it binds is not known.

J lost 0 bases, V lost 0 bases, and 2 bases had no gene match. Germline-derived CDR1 and CDR2 are MNHEY and SVGEGT. There are 15 residues in the CDR3. Only patients with CD8+CD57+ cell expansion on flow cytometry were chosen for sequencing. Each of the patients presented with severe acquired aplastic anemia. At the time of blood sampling, patients had not yet received any therapy. Input material: sorted CD4+, CD8+, or CD8+CD57+ T cells (not recorded which) from PBMCs. This TCR was recovered from a human donor with aplastic anemia. This rearrangement joins TRBV6-2 or TRBV6-3 to TRBJ2-7, with 7 bases matching TRBD1. CDR3 region: CASSYSGDSSYEQYF. The DNA of the CDR3 is TGTGCCAGCAGTTACTCAGGGGACAGCTCCTACGAGCAGTACTTC.